One sample yielded the 17 T cell receptor beta chains listed below, sequenced in a study of blood T cell repertoires in COVID-19. Generated by immunoSEQ multiplex PCR, the TCRdb table keeps only in-frame clones and is missing some. The repertoire holds about 220,000 clones, with 85% to 90% as singletons. Sequencing was done on a sample of peripheral blood. These receptors originate from a woman in her forties or fifties with COVID-19, enrolled during active disease.

The chain employs TRBV7-2 and TRBJ1-1, with D unclear. With 2 bases removed from V and 6 bases from J, the gap between germline ends came to 7 bases. The CDR3 consists of 12 residues. CDR1 and CDR2 (germline): SGHTA, FQGNSA. The CDR3, as DNA: TGTGCCAGCAGCTTATACCGCGCTGAAGCTTTCTTT. It yields the protein CASSLYRAEAFF.

V is TRBV24-1 and J is TRBJ1-5, with D tentatively TRBD1 (5 bases). The V and J ends lost 6 bases and 1 base respectively, with 9 bases between them. This CDR3 is 14 amino acids long. The germline CDR1 and CDR2 sequences are KGHDR and SFDVKD. The CDR3 here is CATSPGGSNQPQHF. The CDR3 coding sequence is TGTGCCACCAGTCCCGGGGGAAGCAATCAGCCCCAGCATTTT.

The chain is built from TRBV30 and TRBJ1-2; a possible D gene is TRBD1 (5 bases). This CDR3 spans 13 amino acids. CDR1 is GTSNPN and CDR2 is SVGIG in the germline V gene (reference sequence). V was clipped by 3 bases and J by 8 bases, with 16 bases between them. DNA for the CDR3: TGTGCCTGGAGGAGGTCCGTAGGGGTGGGCTACACCTTC. Its translation is CAWRRSVGVGYTF.

The chain links TRBV5-5 to TRBJ2-1, with D perhaps matching TRBD1 (6 bases). The CDR3 loop spans 14 amino acids. V shed 0 bases and J shed 2 bases, with 6 bases lying between them. CDR1 and CDR2 from the germline V gene are SGHKS and YYEKEE (reference sequence). DNA for the CDR3: TGTGCCAGCAGCTTGGACAGGGCCTACAATGAGCAGTTCTTC. Its protein is CASSLDRAYNEQFF.

This clone was recorded a few times. The same CDR3 arises from other DNA sequences in this sample as well. CDR3: CASSFQNTGELFF. CDR3 coding DNA: TGCGCCAGCAGCTTTCAAAACACCGGGGAGCTGTTTTTT. The rearrangement links TRBV5-1 to TRBJ2-2; no definite D call. V lost 2 bases and J lost 2, with 4 bases in between. Germline V gene sequence: CDR1 SGHRS, CDR2 YFSETQ. This CDR3 contains 13 residues.

This rearrangement joins TRBV5-8 to TRBJ2-7; 8 nucleotides line up with TRBD2. Trimming at V came to 2 bases and at J to 3 bases, leaving 7 bases not matched to a gene. The CDR3 is made up of 15 amino acids. Germline assignment: CDR1 SGHTS and CDR2 YDEGEE. DNA for the CDR3: TGTGCCAGCAGCTTTGGGACCGGGGGGGACTACGAGCAGTACGTC. Protein sequence: CASSFGTGGDYEQYV.

The CDR3 nucleotides are TGTGCCAGTAGTACCCGGTCTTCTGGGGCCAACGTCCTGACTTTC. Encoded protein: CASSTRSSGANVLTF. The chain carries TRBV19 and TRBJ2-6; D gene uncertain. This CDR3 contains 15 residues. Trimming removed 4 bases from V and 1 base from J, with 8 bases in between. CDR1 is LNHDA and CDR2 is SQIVND in the germline V gene (reference sequence).

J is TRBJ2-3 and V is TRBV27; D not certain. V lost 3 bases, J lost 3 bases, and 10 bases lay in between. This CDR3 has 14 residues. Germline V gene sequence: CDR1 MNHEY, CDR2 SMNVEV (reference sequence). The CDR3 DNA reads TGTGCCAGCAGTTTGAACTCTGCGACAGATACGCAGTATTTT. Its translation is CASSLNSATDTQYF.

The V and J genes are TRBV11-3 and TRBJ2-7, with 7 bases identical to TRBD1. Germline loops: CDR1 SGHNT, CDR2 YENEEA. The CDR3 runs to 14 residues. The V segment lost 8 bases and the J segment 1 base; nucleotides outside the gene matches: 8. The CDR3 sequence is CASRRQGSSYEQYF. The CDR3 DNA is TGTGCCAGCCGACGACAGGGAAGTTCCTACGAGCAGTACTTC.

V gene TRBV11-3 combines with J gene TRBJ2-2; TRBD1 might be the D (6 bases). CDR3 length: 14 residues. V was cut by 6 bases and J by 6 bases, with 14 bases left in between. Germline CDR1 reads SGHNT; CDR2 reads YENEEA. CDR3 nucleotide sequence: TGTGCCAGCAGACAGGGAGTTGGGTCCGGGGAGCTGTTTTTT. It specifies CASRQGVGSGELFF.

This clone is a singleton in its sample. V gene TRBV19 combines with J gene TRBJ1-5, with D unclear. The V end lost 5 bases, the J end lost 9 bases, and 11 bases lay between the germline ends. The CDR3 consists of 12 residues. Germline lookup yields CDR1 LNHDA and CDR2 SQIVND (reference sequence). The CDR3 loop reads CASSPISGPQHF. The DNA for the CDR3 is TGTGCCAGTAGTCCTATCTCTGGGCCCCAGCATTTT.

The chain is built from TRBV7-8 and TRBJ2-1, with D perhaps matching TRBD2 (5 bases). This CDR3 is built from 14 residues. The germline gives CDR1 SGHVS, CDR2 FQNEAQ. The V gene lost 5 bases and the J gene lost 13 bases, with 21 bases spanning the gap. CDR3 in amino acids: CASSLTAAQRGQFF. CDR3 nucleotides: TGTGCCAGCAGCCTCACCGCTGCCCAACGGGGTCAGTTCTTC. Looking up the rest from reference TRBV7-8 and TRBJ2-1 gives the full variable domain: GAGVSQSPRYKVAKRGQDVALRCDPISGHVSLFWYQQALGQGPEFLTYFQNEAQLDKSGLPSDRFFAERPEGSVSTLKIQRTQQEDSAVYLCASSLTAAQRGQFFGPGTRLTVL.

This chain links TRBV28 with TRBJ1-5, with 7 bases lining up with TRBD1. This CDR3 region has 15 residues. J was trimmed by 8 bases and V by 2 bases; bases with no gene match: 9. Germline V gives CDR1 MDHEN, CDR2 SYDVKM. CDR3 DNA sequence: TGTGCCAGCAGTTTAGGCCCGAGGGGGCGGAAGCCCCAGCATTTT. Translated, it gives CASSLGPRGRKPQHF.

In this sample, this clone turned up once. The rearrangement links TRBV6-1 to TRBJ2-3, with TRBD1 as a possible D gene (5 bases). This CDR3 is built from 13 residues. Trimming cost V 2 bases and J 4 bases, with 7 bases left between them. From germline, CDR1 is MNHNS and CDR2 SASEGT. The CDR3 loop reads CASSELGADTQYF. The CDR3 DNA follows: TGTGCCAGCAGTGAACTAGGGGCAGATACGCAGTATTTT.

The chain has TRBV27 and TRBJ2-2; D is uncertain. V lost 3 bases and J 6 bases, leaving 11 bases between the germline ends. There are 14 residues in the CDR3. Germline CDR1 MNHEY, CDR2 SMNVEV (reference sequence). The DNA of the CDR3 is TGTGCCAGCAGTTTCCAAGCCCCCCCCGGGGAGCTGTTTTTT. Translated, it gives CASSFQAPPGELFF.

V usage is TRBV5-1 and J usage is TRBJ2-6; no clear D. The germline gives CDR1 SGHRS, CDR2 YFSETQ. There are 14 residues in the CDR3. Trimming left V 4 bases short and J 0 bases short, with 5 bases between. CDR3: CASSVNSGANVLTF. Written as DNA, the CDR3 is TGCGCCAGCAGCGTAAACTCTGGGGCCAACGTCCTGACTTTC. Using reference TRBV5-1 and TRBJ2-6 for the parts outside the CDR3, the full variable domain is KAGVTQTPRYLIKTRGQQVTLSCSPISGHRSVSWYQQTPGQGLQFLFEYFSETQRNKGNFPGRFSGRQFSNSRSEMNVSTLELGDSALYLCASSVNSGANVLTFGAGSRLTVL.

The chain has TRBV30 and TRBJ2-3, with a tentative D call TRBD1 (6 bases). The CDR3 is 14 residues long. Trimming pared 4 bases from V and 2 bases from J, leaving 13 bases between. Germline-derived CDR1 and CDR2 are GTSNPN and SVGIG (reference sequence). The CDR3 loop reads CAWTRDTNTDTQYF. The CDR3 DNA is TGTGCCTGGACCCGGGACACCAACACAGATACGCAGTATTTT.